A single sample is the source of the 10 T cell receptor beta chains below, sequenced in a study of T cell responses to AZD1222 COVID-19 vaccine. Using immunoSEQ multiplex PCR, the repertoire was profiled, and TCRdb retains in-frame clones only, with some absent. The data show approximately 50,000 clones, 70% to 90% seen once. Sequencing was performed on peripheral blood, taken 28 days after the second AZD1222 dose. The receptors were sampled from an adult who received the AZD1222 COVID-19 vaccine.

This chain joins TRBV5-1 and TRBJ2-4; D ambiguous. The V gene lost 0 bases and the J gene lost 9 bases, with 13 bases spanning the gap. Germline V lookup: CDR1 SGHRS, CDR2 YFSETQ. The CDR3 has 14 amino acids. The CDR3 DNA sequence: TGCGCCAGCAGCTTGGGCCCATTGGGCGGCATTCAGTACTTC. This gives the protein CASSLGPLGGIQYF.

V gene TRBV5-1 combines with J gene TRBJ1-1; D may be TRBD1 (5 bases). Germline assignment: CDR1 SGHRS and CDR2 YFSETQ. V lost 7 bases, J lost 1 base, and 11 bases lay in between. The CDR3 totals 13 residues. CDR3 protein: CASEGQPNTEAFF. The CDR3 coding sequence is TGCGCCAGCGAGGGGCAGCCGAACACTGAAGCTTTCTTT.

This clone came up once. This chain uses TRBV27 with TRBJ2-2, with 8 bases matching TRBD1. The ends lost 6 bases at V and 6 bases at J; junction bases unmatched: 9. CDR3 length equals 15 residues. CDR1 and CDR2 from the germline V gene are MNHEY and SMNVEV (reference sequence). The CDR3 protein is CASRLNRGVSGELFF. CDR3 DNA sequence: TGTGCCAGCAGACTTAACAGGGGGGTGTCCGGGGAGCTGTTTTTT.

This chain uses TRBV6-5 with TRBJ2-1; 8 positions match TRBD1. CDR1 is MNHEY, CDR2 SVGAGI, per germline. V trimming: 6 bases; J trimming: 9 bases; junction bases outside the gene matches: 10. The CDR3 contains 14 residues. CDR3 DNA: TGTGCCAGCAGCCCAGGACAGGGCGAAGTTGAGCAGTTCTTC. Protein: CASSPGQGEVEQFF.

DNA of the CDR3: TGTGCCAGCAGCTTAGGATGGGAGAGCAATCAGCCCCAGCATTTT. It is translated as CASSLGWESNQPQHF. The rearrangement joins TRBV5-5 to TRBJ1-5, with D unresolved. V gave up 2 bases and J gave up 1 base, with 10 bases separating them. There are 15 residues in the CDR3. Germline assignment: CDR1 SGHKS and CDR2 YYEKEE (reference sequence). The entire variable domain, with the rest obtained from reference TRBV5-5 and TRBJ1-5, is as follows: DAGVTQSPTHLIKTRGQQVTLRCSPISGHKSVSWYQQVLGQGPQFIFQYYEKEERGRGNFPDRFSARQFPNYSSELNVNALLLGDSALYLCASSLGWESNQPQHFGDGTRLSIL.

This chain's CDR3 is CASSLWGEETQYF. The CDR3, as DNA: TGTGCCAGCAGTTTATGGGGGGAGGAGACCCAGTACTTC. This chain uses TRBV12-3 or TRBV12-4 with TRBJ2-5; maybe TRBD2 (6 bases). CDR3 length: 13 amino acids. Trimming took off 2 bases at V and 5 bases at J, with 9 bases between the two ends.

The chain is built from TRBV6-5 and TRBJ1-1; TRBD1 aligns across 7 bases. V lost 6 bases to trimming and J lost 5 bases; unmatched junction nucleotides: 9. This CDR3 region has 14 residues. CDR1 is MNHEY and CDR2 is SVGAGI in the germline V gene. This chain's CDR3 is CASSLQGRGTEAFF. The CDR3, as DNA: TGTGCCAGCAGCCTACAGGGGAGGGGGACTGAAGCTTTCTTT.

This clone was observed once. The rearrangement links TRBV7-9 to TRBJ1-2, with a tentative D call TRBD1 (5 bases). The CDR3 totals 15 residues. CDR1 SEHNR and CDR2 FQNEAQ come from the germline V gene (reference sequence). Trimming pared 0 bases from V and 1 base from J, leaving 9 bases between. This CDR3 is CASSLAQGSNYGYTF. In DNA form, the CDR3 reads TGTGCCAGCAGCTTAGCCCAGGGCAGTAACTATGGCTACACCTTC.

This clone was recorded only once. The rearrangement links TRBV21-1 to TRBJ2-7; TRBD1 is taken as the D call from the table, unchecked against the DNA. TRBV21-1 is noted as a pseudogene. CDR3 size: 15 residues. The CDR3 region has the DNA TGTGCCAGCAGCACTGACAGGGTAAGCTCCTACGAGCAGTACTTC. It specifies CASSTDRVSSYEQYF.

The chain is built from TRBV24-1 and TRBJ2-2; D may be TRBD2 (6 bases). Germline-derived CDR1 and CDR2 are KGHDR and SFDVKD. The CDR3 has 14 amino acids. The V and J ends lost 9 bases and 0 bases respectively, with 10 bases between them. The CDR3 DNA sequence: TGTGCCACCGGGGGACTGACGAACACCGGGGAGCTGTTTTTT. As protein: CATGGLTNTGELFF.